This is a list of T cell receptor beta chains from one sample in a study of CD4 T cells in relation to SARS-CoV-2 and coronaviruses. Clones were sequenced by immunoSEQ multiplex PCR, and TCRdb holds only the in-frame ones, with some missing. Of under 25,000 clones listed, 65% to 80% are singletons. No antigen is known for these receptors. The specimen sequenced was CD4+ T cells from PBMCs, cultured in vitro. The receptors come from a human donor in good health. CDR3s leave out the opening cysteine and the closing phenylalanine or tryptophan. Each record gives: J gene, V gene, CDR3 protein.

TRBJ1-1	TRBV6-5	ASSWGSMNTEAF
TRBJ2-3	TRBV5-1	ASSLAWSGDTQY
TRBJ1-4	TRBV19	ASSPRRGGEKLF
TRBJ2-2	TRBV18	ASSRGTVGAGELF
TRBJ2-2	TRBV5-1	ASSSPGLYTGELF
TRBJ1-5	TRBV2	ASSGQLNNQPQH
TRBJ2-5	TRBV6-6	ASSLTGGNQETQY
TRBJ2-3	TRBV29-1	SVVGRYTDTQY
TRBJ1-3	TRBV6-6	ASSYDSPNSGNTIY
TRBJ1-1	TRBV19	ASSRTQGRIGGTEAF
TRBJ2-3	TRBV5-6	ASSLVQSGAGGGADTQY